Shown below are 16 T cell receptor beta chains from a single sample sequenced in a study of blood T cell repertoires in COVID-19. Clones were read by immunoSEQ multiplex PCR, and TCRdb kept only the in-frame ones, dropping some. The data hold fewer than 500,000 clones, with roughly 90% observed a single time. Source material: PBMCs or T cells enriched from blood (not recorded which). The receptors here all came from a woman under 40 with acute COVID-19.

The V and J genes are TRBV19 and TRBJ2-5; 7 bases align to TRBD2. Trimming removed 10 bases from V and 0 bases from J; junction bases left unmatched: 5. Per germline, CDR1 LNHDA and CDR2 SQIVND (reference sequence). The CDR3 consists of 13 residues. CDR3 sequence: CATRGVNQETQYF. DNA of the CDR3: TGTGCCACCCGGGGGGTGAACCAAGAGACCCAGTACTTC.

The count of this clone is one. The chain has TRBV5-1 and TRBJ1-2; D possibly corresponds to TRBD1 (6 bases). Germline lookup yields CDR1 SGHRS and CDR2 YFSETQ. Trimming left V 0 bases short and J 5 bases short, with 20 bases between. This CDR3 contains 17 residues. This CDR3 is CASSLAPETGIGYGYTF. The CDR3 bases are TGCGCCAGCAGCTTGGCCCCTGAAACAGGGATCGGGTATGGCTACACCTTC.

The chain recombines TRBV5-1 with TRBJ1-1; tentative D call: TRBD1 (5 bases). Germline V gene sequence: CDR1 SGHRS, CDR2 YFSETQ. V was trimmed by 4 bases and J by 1 base, leaving 17 bases between them. The CDR3 contains 16 residues. CDR3 region: CASSHMGPLENTEAFF. Here the CDR3 DNA reads TGCGCCAGCAGCCATATGGGGCCTCTAGAGAACACTGAAGCTTTCTTT.

The rearrangement links TRBV7-9 to TRBJ2-1, with D perhaps matching TRBD1 (6 bases). Germline loops: CDR1 SEHNR, CDR2 FQNEAQ (reference sequence). V lost 1 base and J 3 bases, leaving 10 bases between the germline ends. This CDR3 is 15 amino acids long. The CDR3 bases are TGTGCCAGCAGCTTAGTTGGCAGGGGCTACAATGAGCAGTTCTTC. Its protein product is CASSLVGRGYNEQFF.

The chain links TRBV19 to TRBJ1-2; D not certain. This CDR3 has 12 residues. Trimming took 3 bases from V and 4 from J, leaving 6 bases between them. Germline V gene lookup returns CDR1 LNHDA and CDR2 SQIVND (reference sequence). The CDR3 DNA reads as TGTGCCAGTAGTATTGGCCCCTATGGCTACACCTTC. Protein product: CASSIGPYGYTF. The full variable domain, with the rest looked up from reference TRBV19 and TRBJ1-2, is DGGITQSPKYLFRKEGQNVTLSCEQNLNHDAMYWYRQDPGQGLRLIYYSQIVNDFQKGDIAEGYSVSREKKESFPLTVTSAQKNPTAFYLCASSIGPYGYTFGSGTRLTVV.

This chain uses TRBV19 with TRBJ1-4; possibly TRBD1 for D (6 bases). CDR1 and CDR2 from the germline V gene are LNHDA and SQIVND (reference sequence). The CDR3 contains 17 residues. V was trimmed by 4 bases and J by 8 bases, leaving 23 bases between them. The CDR3 DNA sequence: TGTGCCAGTAGTACCCCGGGTATAGACAGGAAAAGGGAAAAACTGTTTTTT. Its translation is CASSTPGIDRKREKLFF.

This CDR3 is CASSGQIYNEQFF. CDR3 sequence (DNA): TGTGCCAGCAGCGGACAGATTTACAATGAGCAGTTCTTC. This chain uses TRBV9 with TRBJ2-1, with a weak D call TRBD1 (5 bases). This CDR3 region has 13 residues. Germline CDR1 SGDLS, CDR2 YYNGEE. The V gene lost 3 bases and the J gene lost 4 bases, with 8 bases spanning the gap.

The chain has TRBV7-9 and TRBJ2-5, with 10 nucleotides matching TRBD1. Per the germline V gene, CDR1 is SEHNR and CDR2 is FQNEAQ (reference sequence). The length of the CDR3 is 16 residues. Trimming took 4 bases from V and 2 from J; bases not matched to a gene: 7. CDR3 DNA: TGTGCCAGCAGCTCCCGGGACAGGGGCAGTCAAGAGACCCAGTACTTC. Encoded protein: CASSSRDRGSQETQYF.

The chain carries TRBV5-6 and TRBJ2-7; 11 bases match TRBD2. The length of the CDR3 is 16 residues. The V gene's germline CDR1 is SGHDT and CDR2 YYEEEE. V lost 4 bases, J lost 7 bases, and 13 bases stayed unmatched. The CDR3 region is CASSPADSGGAGEQYF. CDR3 nucleotides: TGTGCCAGCAGCCCCGCGGATAGCGGGGGGGCGGGTGAGCAGTACTTC.

The chain has TRBV10-1 and TRBJ2-7; D call uncertain. The V end lost 4 bases, the J end lost 5 bases, and 6 bases lay between the germline ends. Germline values: CDR1 WNHNN, CDR2 SYGVQD (reference sequence). The CDR3 length is 11 residues. The CDR3 DNA follows: TGCGCCAGCAGTGCTCGGGACGAGCAGTACTTC. Its protein is CASSARDEQYF.

This chain uses TRBV7-8 with TRBJ2-7, with TRBD1 matching 11 bases. Germline loops: CDR1 SGHVS, CDR2 FQNEAQ. CDR3 length: 15 amino acids. The trim removed 1 base at V and 6 bases at J, leaving 5 bases unmatched. Written as DNA, the CDR3 is TGTGCCAGCAGCTTAGAGGGACAGGGGGACCGCGAGCAGTACTTC. It codes for CASSLEGQGDREQYF.

The V call is TRBV5-1, the J call TRBJ2-7; 7 nucleotides align to TRBD1. The junction had 9 bases not matched to a gene; V was cut back by 3 bases and J by 3 bases. This CDR3 contains 15 residues. Germline loops: CDR1 SGHRS, CDR2 YFSETQ. The CDR3 is CASSSRPGTDYEQYF. The CDR3 nucleotides are TGCGCCAGCAGCTCACGCCCCGGGACAGACTACGAGCAGTACTTC.

This clone appeared a single time. The J gene is TRBJ2-7, the V gene TRBV5-1, with no clear D. Germline CDR1 reads SGHRS; CDR2 reads YFSETQ. V was cut by 3 bases and J by 3 bases, with 25 bases left in between. This CDR3 contains 18 residues. The CDR3 loop reads CASSSIFTEPHLYYEQYF. The CDR3 bases are TGCGCCAGCAGCTCTATTTTCACAGAACCCCACCTATACTACGAGCAGTACTTC.

The rearrangement links TRBV27 to TRBJ1-1; unclear D gene. Germline loops: CDR1 MNHEY, CDR2 SMNVEV (reference sequence). The V end lost 0 bases, the J end lost 1 base, and 9 bases lay between the germline ends. This CDR3 is built from 15 residues. CDR3 amino acids: CASSLSAGWNTEAFF. As DNA, the CDR3 is TGTGCCAGCAGTTTATCCGCCGGGTGGAACACTGAAGCTTTCTTT.

In this sample, this clone turned up a few times. The V gene is TRBV2, the J gene TRBJ1-6; D gene ambiguous. Trimming stripped 3 bases from V and 5 bases from J, with 11 bases between. This CDR3 is built from 15 residues. Germline V lookup: CDR1 SNHLY, CDR2 FYNNEI. The CDR3 loop is CASSERVVDNSPLHF. As DNA, the CDR3 is TGTGCCAGCAGTGAGAGGGTTGTGGATAATTCACCCCTCCACTTT.

This sequence joins TRBV6-5 and TRBJ2-7; 9 bases fit TRBD1. V shed 4 bases and J 0 bases; nucleotides not matched to a gene: 7. The CDR3 has 16 residues. Germline V CDR1 and CDR2: MNHEY, SVGAGI. The CDR3 loop reads CASSFSPGQGSYEQYF. The CDR3 coding sequence is TGTGCCAGCAGTTTCTCTCCGGGACAGGGCTCCTACGAGCAGTACTTC.